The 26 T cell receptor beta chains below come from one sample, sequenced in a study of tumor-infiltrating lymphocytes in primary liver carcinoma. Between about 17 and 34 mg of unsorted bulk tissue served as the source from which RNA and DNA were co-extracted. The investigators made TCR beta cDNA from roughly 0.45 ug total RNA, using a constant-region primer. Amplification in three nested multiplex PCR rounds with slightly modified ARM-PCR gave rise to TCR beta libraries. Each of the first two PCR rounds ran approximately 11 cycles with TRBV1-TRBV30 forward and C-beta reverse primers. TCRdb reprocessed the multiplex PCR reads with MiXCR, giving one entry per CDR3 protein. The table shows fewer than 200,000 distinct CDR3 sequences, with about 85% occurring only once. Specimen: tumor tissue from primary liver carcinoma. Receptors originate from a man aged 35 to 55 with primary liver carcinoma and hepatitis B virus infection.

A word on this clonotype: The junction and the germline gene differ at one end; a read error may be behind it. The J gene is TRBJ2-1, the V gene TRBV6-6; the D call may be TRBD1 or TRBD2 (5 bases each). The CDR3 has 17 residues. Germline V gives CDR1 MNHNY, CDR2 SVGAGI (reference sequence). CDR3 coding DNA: TGTGCCGGCAGTTACTCGGTGGGACGGAGCATACACAATGAGCAGTTCTTC. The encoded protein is CAGSYSVGRSIHNEQFF.

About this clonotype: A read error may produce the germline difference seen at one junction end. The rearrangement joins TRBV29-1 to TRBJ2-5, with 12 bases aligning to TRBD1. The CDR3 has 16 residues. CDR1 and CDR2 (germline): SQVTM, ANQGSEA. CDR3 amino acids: CSAKGPGTGGMKTQCF. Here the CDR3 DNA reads TGCAGCGCCAAAGGTCCCGGGACAGGGGGCATGAAGACCCAGTGCTTC.

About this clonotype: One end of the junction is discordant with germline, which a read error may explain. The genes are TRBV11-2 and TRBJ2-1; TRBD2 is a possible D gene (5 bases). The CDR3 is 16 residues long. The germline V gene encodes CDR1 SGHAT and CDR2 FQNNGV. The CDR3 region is CSSSLDRLALGNEQFF. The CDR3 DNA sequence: TGTTCCAGCAGCTTAGATCGTTTAGCGTTAGGTAATGAGCAGTTCTTC.

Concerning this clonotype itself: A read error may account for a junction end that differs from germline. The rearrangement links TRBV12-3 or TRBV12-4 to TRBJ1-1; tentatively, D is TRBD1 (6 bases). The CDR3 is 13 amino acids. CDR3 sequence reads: CACSFSGVTEAFF. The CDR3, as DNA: TGTGCCTGCAGTTTTTCAGGGGTCACTGAAGCTTTCTTT.

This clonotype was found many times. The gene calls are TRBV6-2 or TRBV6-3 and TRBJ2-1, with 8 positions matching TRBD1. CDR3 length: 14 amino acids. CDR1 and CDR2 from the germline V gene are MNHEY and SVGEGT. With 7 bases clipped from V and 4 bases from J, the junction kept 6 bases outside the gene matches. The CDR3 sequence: CASTRGLTYNEQFF. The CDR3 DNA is TGTGCCAGCACCAGGGGGCTAACTTACAATGAGCAGTTCTTC.

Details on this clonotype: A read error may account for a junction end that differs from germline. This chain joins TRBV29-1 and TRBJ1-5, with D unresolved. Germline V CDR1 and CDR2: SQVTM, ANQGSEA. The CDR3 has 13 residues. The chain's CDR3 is CSVGTANNLPQHF. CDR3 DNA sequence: TGCAGCGTTGGGACGGCGAACAATCTGCCCCAGCATTTT.

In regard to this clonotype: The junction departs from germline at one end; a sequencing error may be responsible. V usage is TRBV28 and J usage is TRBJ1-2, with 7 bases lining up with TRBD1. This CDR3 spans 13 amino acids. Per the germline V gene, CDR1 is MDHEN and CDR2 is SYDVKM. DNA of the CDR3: TGTGTCAGCAGTTTACAGTCAGGGGGTGGCTACACCTTC. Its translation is CVSSLQSGGGYTF.

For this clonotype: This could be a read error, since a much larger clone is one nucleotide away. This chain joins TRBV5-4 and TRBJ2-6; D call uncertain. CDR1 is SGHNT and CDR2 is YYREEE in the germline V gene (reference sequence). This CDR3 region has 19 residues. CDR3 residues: CVSSLEWAAEVSGANVLTF. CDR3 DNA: TGTGTCAGCAGCTTGGAGTGGGCAGCCGAGGTCTCTGGGGCCAACGTCCTGACTTTC.

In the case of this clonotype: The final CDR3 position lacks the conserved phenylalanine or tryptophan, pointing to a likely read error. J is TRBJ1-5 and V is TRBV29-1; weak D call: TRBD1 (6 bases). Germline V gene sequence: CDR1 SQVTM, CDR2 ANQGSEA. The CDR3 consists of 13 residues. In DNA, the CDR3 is TGCAGCGATGTCGGACAGATCAATCAGCCTCAGCATTCT. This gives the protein CSDVGQINQPQHS.

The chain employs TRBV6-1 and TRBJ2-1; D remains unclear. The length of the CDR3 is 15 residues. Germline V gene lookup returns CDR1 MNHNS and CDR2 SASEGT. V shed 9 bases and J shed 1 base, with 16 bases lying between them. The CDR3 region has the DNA TGTGCCAGTGGGGTCGAAGGAATGTCCTACAATGAGCAGTTCTTC. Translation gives CASGVEGMSYNEQFF.

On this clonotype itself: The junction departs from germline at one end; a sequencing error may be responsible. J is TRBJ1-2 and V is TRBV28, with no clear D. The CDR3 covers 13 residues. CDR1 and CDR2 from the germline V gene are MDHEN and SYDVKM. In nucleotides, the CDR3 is TGTGCCAGCATTTTGATCACAGACTATGCCTACACCTTC. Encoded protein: CASILITDYAYTF.

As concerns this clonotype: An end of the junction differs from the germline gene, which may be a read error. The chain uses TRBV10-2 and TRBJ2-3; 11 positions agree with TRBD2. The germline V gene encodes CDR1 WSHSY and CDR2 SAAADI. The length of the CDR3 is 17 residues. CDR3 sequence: CTSGELTSGIGKNSQYF. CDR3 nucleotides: TGCACCAGCGGTGAGTTGACTAGCGGGATTGGGAAGAATTCGCAGTATTTT.

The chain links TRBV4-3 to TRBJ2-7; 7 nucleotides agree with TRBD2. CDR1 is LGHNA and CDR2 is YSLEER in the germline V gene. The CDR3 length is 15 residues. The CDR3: CTNSQGPGGEDEQYF. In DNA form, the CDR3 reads TGCACCAACAGCCAAGGTCCGGGAGGAGAGGACGAGCAGTACTTC.

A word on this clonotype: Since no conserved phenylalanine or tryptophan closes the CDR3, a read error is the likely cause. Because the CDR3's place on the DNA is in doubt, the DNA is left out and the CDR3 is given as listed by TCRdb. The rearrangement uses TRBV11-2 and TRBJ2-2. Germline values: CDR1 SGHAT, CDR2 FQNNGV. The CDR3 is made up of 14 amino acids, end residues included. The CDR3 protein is CVSSTDSDTGERFL.

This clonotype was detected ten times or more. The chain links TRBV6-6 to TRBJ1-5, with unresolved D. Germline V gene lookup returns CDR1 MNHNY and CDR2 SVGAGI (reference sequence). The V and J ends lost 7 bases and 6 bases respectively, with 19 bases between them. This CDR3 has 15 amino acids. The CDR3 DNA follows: TGTGCCAGCACCCTGGGAGGGAGGGTTAGTCAGCCCCAGCATTTT. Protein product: CASTLGGRVSQPQHF.

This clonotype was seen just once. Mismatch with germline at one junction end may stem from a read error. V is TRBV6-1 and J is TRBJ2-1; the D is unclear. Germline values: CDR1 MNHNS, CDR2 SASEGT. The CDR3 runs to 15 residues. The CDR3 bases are TGTGCCAGCACTGAAGAATTAGCAGGCTTATATAAGCAGTTCTTC. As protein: CASTEELAGLYKQFF.

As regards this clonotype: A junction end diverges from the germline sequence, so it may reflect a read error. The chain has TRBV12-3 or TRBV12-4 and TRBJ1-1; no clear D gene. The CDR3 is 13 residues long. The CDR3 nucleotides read TGTGCCAGTGCCACGACGGAGAACATTGAAGCTTTCTTT. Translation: CASATTENIEAFF.

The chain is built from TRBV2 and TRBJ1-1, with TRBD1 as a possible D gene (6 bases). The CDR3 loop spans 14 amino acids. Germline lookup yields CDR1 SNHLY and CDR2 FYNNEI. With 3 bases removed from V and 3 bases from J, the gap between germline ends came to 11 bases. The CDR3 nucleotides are TGTGCCAGCAGTGAGGTAAGGACAGACACTGAAGCTTTCTTT. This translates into CASSEVRTDTEAFF.

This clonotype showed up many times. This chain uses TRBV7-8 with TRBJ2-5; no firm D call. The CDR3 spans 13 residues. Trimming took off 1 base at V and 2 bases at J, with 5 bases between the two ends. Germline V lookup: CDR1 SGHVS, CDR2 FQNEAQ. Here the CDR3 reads CASSLVVQETQYF. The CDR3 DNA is TGTGCCAGCAGCTTAGTGGTACAAGAGACCCAGTACTTC.

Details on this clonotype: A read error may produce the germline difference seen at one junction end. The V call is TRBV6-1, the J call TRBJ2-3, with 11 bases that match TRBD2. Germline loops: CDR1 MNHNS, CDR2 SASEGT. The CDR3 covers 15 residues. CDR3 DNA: TGTGCCAGCAGTGGCCTAGCGGGAGGTCGAGATATGCAGTATTTT. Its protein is CASSGLAGGRDMQYF.

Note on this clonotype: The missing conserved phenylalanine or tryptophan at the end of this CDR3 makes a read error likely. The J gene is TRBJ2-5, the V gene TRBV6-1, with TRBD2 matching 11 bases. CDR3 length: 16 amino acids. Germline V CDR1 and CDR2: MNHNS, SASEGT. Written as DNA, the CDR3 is TGTGCCACCAGTGAAACCCTAGCGGGAGGAGGGGAGACCCAGTACTTA. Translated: CATSETLAGGGETQYL.

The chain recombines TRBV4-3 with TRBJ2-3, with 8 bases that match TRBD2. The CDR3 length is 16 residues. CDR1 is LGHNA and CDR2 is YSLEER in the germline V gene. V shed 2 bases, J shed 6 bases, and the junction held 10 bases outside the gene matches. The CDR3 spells CASSQKLSGGPDTQYF. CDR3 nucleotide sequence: TGCGCCAGCAGCCAAAAGCTAAGCGGGGGACCTGATACGCAGTATTTT.

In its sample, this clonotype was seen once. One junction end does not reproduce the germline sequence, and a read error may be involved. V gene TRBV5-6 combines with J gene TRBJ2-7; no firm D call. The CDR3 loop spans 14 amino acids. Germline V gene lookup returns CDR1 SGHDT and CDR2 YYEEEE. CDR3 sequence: CASTRIPSSYEQYF. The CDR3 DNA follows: TGTGCTAGCACCCGGATACCGAGCTCCTACGAGCAGTACTTC.

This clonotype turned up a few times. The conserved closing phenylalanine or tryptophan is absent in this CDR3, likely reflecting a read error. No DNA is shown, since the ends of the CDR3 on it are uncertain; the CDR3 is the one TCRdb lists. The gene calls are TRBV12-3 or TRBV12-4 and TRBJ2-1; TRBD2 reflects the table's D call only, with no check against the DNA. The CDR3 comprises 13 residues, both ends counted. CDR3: CASAGLAGPRGFL.

CDR3 nucleotide sequence: TGCAGCGTTTCCCCGGGTTGGGCAGTGAACACTGAAGCTTTCTTT. It is translated as CSVSPGWAVNTEAFF. The chain joins TRBV29-1 to TRBJ1-1; D not certain. Germline-derived CDR1 and CDR2 are SQVTM and ANQGSEA. The CDR3 is 15 residues long. With 5 bases removed from V and 0 bases from J, the gap between germline ends came to 16 bases.

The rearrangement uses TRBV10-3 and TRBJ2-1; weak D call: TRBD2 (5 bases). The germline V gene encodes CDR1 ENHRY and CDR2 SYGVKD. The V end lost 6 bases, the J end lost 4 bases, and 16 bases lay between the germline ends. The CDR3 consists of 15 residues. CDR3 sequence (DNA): TGTGCCATCAGAACCGGGATAAGGGCGTACAATGAGCAGTTCTTC. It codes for CAIRTGIRAYNEQFF.